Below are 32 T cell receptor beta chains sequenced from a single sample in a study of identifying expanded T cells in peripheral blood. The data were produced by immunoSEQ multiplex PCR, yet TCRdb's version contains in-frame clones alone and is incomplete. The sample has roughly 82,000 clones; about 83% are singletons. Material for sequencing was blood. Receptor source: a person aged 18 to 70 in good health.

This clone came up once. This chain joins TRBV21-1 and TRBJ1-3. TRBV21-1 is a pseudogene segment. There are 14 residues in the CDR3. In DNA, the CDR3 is TGTGCCAGCAGCAAAGGGGGGGTGGGAAACACCATATATTTT. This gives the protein CASSKGGVGNTIYF.

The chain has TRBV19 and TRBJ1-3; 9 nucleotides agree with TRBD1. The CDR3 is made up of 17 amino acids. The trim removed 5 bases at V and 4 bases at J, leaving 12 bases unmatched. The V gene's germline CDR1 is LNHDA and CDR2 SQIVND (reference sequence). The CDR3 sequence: CASSGRLSGTGGNTIYF. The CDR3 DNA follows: TGTGCCAGTAGTGGACGACTTTCCGGGACAGGGGGAAACACCATATATTTT.

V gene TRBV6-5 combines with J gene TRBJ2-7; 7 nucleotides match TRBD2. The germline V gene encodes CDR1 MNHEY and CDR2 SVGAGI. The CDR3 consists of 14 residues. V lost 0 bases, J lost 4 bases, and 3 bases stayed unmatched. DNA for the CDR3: TGTGCCAGCAGTTACTCGGGAGCGGGATACGAGCAGTACTTC. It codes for CASSYSGAGYEQYF.

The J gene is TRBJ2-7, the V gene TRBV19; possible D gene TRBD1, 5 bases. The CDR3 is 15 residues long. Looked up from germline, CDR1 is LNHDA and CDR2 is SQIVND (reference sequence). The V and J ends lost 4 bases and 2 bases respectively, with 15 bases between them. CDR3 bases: TGTGCCAGTAGTACAGGCCAGGGCCGAACCTACGAGCAGTACTTC. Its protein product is CASSTGQGRTYEQYF.

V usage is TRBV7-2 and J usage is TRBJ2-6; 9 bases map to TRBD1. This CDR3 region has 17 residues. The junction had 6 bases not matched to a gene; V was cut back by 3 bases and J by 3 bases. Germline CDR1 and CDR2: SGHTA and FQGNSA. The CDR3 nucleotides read TGTGCCAGCAGCTTCCACGGACAGGGGAGTGGGGCCAACGTCCTGACTTTC. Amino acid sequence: CASSFHGQGSGANVLTF.

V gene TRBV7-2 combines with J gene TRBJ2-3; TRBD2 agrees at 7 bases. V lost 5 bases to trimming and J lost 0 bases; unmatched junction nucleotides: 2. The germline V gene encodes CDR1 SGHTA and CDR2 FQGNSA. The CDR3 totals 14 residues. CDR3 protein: CASSRTRSTDTQYF. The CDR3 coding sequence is TGTGCCAGCAGCCGGACTAGGAGCACAGATACGCAGTATTTT.

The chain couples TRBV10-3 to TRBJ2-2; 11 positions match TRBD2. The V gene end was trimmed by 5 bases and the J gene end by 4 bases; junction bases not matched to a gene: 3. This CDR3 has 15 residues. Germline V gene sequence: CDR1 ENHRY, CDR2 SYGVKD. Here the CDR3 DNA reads TGTGCCATCAGTACTAGCGGGAGTAGCACCGGGGAGCTGTTTTTT. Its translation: CAISTSGSSTGELFF.

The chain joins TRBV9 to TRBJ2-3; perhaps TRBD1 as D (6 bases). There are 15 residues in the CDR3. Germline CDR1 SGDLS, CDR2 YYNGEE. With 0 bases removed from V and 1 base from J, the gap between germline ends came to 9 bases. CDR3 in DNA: TGTGCCAGCAGCGTAGAGGGGGTGGGCACAGATACGCAGTATTTT. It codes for CASSVEGVGTDTQYF.

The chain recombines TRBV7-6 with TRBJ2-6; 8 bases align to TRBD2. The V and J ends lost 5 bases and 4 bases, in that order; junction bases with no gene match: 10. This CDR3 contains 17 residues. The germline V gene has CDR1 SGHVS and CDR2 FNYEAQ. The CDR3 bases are TGTGCCAGCAGCCGTGAAGCGGGAGTGACGGGGGCCAACGTCCTGACTTTC. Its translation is CASSREAGVTGANVLTF.

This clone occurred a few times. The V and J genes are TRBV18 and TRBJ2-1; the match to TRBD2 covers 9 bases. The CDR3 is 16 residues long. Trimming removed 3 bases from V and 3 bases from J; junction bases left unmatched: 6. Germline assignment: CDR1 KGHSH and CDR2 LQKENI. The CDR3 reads CASSPGAGGFYNEQFF. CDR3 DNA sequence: TGTGCCAGCTCACCCGGGGCGGGAGGGTTCTACAATGAGCAGTTCTTC.

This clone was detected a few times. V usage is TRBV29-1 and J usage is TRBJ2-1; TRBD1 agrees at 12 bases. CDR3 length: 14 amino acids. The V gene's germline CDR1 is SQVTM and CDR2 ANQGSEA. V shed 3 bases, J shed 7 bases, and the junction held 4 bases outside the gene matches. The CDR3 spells CSVDTGQGANEQFF. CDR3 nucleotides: TGCAGCGTTGATACGGGACAGGGGGCAAATGAGCAGTTCTTC.

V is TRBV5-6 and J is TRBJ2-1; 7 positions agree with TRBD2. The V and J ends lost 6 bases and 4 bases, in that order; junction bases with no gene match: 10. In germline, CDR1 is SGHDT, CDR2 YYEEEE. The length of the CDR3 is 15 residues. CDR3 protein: CASTRREWTYNEQFF. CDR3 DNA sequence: TGTGCCAGCACGAGGCGGGAGTGGACTTACAATGAGCAGTTCTTC.

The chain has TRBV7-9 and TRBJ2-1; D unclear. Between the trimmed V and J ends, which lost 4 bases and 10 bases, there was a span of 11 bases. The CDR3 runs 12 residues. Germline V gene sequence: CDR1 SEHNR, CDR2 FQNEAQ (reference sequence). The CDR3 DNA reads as TGTGCCAGCAGCTCCACAACACGAGAGCAGTTCTTC. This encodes CASSSTTREQFF.

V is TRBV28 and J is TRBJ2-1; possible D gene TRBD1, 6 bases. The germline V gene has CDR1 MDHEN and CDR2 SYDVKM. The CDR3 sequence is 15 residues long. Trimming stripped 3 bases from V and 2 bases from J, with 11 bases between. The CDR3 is CASSFNRDPYNEQFF. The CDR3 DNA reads TGTGCCAGCAGTTTTAACAGGGACCCCTACAATGAGCAGTTCTTC.

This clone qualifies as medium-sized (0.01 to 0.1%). CDR3 nucleotide sequence: TGTGCCAGCAGCGTTTCGAACAGGTGGGACGAGCAGTACTTC. It is translated as CASSVSNRWDEQYF. The chain carries TRBV9 and TRBJ2-7; D may be TRBD1 (5 bases). Trimming took 2 bases from V and 5 from J, leaving 14 bases between them. This CDR3 spans 14 amino acids. Germline CDR1 is SGDLS and CDR2 is YYNGEE.

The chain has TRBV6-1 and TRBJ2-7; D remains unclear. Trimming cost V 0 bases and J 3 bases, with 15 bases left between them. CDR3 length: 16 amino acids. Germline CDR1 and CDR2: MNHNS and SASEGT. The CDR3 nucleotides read TGTGCCAGCAGTGAAGCGGGGTGGGTAACAGACTACGAGCAGTACTTC. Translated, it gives CASSEAGWVTDYEQYF.

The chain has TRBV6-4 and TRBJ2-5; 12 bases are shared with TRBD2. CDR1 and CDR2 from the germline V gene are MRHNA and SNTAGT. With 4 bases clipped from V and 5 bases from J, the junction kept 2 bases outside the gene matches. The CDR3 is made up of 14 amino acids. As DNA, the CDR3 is TGTGCCAGCAGTGCTAGCGGGAGGGAGGAGACCCAGTACTTC. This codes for CASSASGREETQYF.

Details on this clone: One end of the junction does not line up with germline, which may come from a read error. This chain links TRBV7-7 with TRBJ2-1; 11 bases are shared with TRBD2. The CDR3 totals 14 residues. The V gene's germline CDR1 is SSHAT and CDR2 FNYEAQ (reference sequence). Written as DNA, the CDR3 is TGTGCTAGCAGCATGGGACTAGCGGTCAGCGAGCAGTTCTTC. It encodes CASSMGLAVSEQFF.

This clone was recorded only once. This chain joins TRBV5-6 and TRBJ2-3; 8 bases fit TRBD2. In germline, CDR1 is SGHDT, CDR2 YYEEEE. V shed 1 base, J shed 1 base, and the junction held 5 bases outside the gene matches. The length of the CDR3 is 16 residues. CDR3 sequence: CASSLSGSLGTDTQYF. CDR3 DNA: TGTGCCAGCAGCTTGAGCGGGAGTTTAGGCACAGATACGCAGTATTTT.

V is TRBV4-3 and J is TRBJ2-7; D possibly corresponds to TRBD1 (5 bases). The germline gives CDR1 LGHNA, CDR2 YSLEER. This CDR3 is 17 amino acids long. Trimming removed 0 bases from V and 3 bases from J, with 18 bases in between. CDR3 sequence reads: CASSQDKSGMGFYEQYF. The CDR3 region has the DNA TGCGCCAGCAGCCAAGACAAATCAGGGATGGGGTTCTACGAGCAGTACTTC.

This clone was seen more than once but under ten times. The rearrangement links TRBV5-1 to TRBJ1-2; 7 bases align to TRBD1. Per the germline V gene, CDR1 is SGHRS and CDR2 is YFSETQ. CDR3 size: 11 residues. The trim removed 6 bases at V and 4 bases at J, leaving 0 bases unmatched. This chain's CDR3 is CASKGAYGYTF. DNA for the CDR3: TGCGCCAGCAAGGGGGCCTATGGCTACACCTTC.

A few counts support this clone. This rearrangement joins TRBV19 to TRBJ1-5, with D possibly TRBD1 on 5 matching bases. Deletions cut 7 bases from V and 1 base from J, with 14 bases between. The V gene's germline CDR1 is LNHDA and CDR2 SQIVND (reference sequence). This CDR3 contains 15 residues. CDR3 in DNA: TGTGCCAGTACCCTAGCCCAGGGAAGCAATCAGCCCCAGCATTTT. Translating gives CASTLAQGSNQPQHF.

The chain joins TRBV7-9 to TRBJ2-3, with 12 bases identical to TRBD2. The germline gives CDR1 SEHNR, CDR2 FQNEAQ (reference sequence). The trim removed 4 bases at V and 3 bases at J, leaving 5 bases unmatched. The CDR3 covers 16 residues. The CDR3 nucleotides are TGTGCCAGCAGCTCACTAGCGGGAGGATTGACAGATACGCAGTATTTT. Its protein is CASSSLAGGLTDTQYF.

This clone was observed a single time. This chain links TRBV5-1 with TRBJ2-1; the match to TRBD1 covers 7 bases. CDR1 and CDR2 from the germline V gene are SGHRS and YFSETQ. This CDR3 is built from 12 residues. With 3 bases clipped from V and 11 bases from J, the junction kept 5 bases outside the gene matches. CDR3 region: CASSSLGGQQFF. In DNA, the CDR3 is TGCGCCAGCAGCTCGCTAGGGGGCCAGCAGTTCTTC.

CDR3 DNA sequence: TGTGCCATCAGTGTAGGGGGTAATGGATTCACAGATACGCAGTATTTT. It translates to CAISVGGNGFTDTQYF. This chain joins TRBV10-3 and TRBJ2-3; D is possibly TRBD1 (6 bases). Trimming removed 4 bases from V and 2 bases from J, with 16 bases in between. The CDR3 runs 16 residues. The germline CDR1 and CDR2 sequences are ENHRY and SYGVKD.

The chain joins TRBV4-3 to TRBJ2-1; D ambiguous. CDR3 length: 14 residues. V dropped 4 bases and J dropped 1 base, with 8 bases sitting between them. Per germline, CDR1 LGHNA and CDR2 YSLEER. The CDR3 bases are TGCGCCAGCAGCCGCACCCAGTCCTACAATGAGCAGTTCTTC. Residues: CASSRTQSYNEQFF.

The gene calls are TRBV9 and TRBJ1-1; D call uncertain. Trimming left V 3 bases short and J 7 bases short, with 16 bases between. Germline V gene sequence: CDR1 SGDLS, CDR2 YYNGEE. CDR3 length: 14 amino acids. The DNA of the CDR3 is TGTGCCAGCAGCGCAATTCAAGTACCCATTGAAGCTTTCTTT. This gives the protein CASSAIQVPIEAFF. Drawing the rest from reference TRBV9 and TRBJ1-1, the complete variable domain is DSGVTQTPKHLITATGQRVTLRCSPRSGDLSVYWYQQSLDQGLQFLIQYYNGEERAKGNILERFSAQQFPDLHSELNLSSLELGDSALYFCASSAIQVPIEAFFGQGTRLTVV.

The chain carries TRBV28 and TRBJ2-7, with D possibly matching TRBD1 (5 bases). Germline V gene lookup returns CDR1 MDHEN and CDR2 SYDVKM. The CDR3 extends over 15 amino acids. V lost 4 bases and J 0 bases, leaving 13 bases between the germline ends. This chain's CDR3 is CASSSAVGDSYEQYF. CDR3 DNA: TGTGCCAGCAGTTCCGCCGTAGGGGACTCCTACGAGCAGTACTTC.

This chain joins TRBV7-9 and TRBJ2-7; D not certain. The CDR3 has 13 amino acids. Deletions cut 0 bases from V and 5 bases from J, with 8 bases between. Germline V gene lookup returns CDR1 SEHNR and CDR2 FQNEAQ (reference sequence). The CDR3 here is CASSLANAHEQYF. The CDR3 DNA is TGTGCCAGCAGCTTAGCTAACGCCCACGAGCAGTACTTC.

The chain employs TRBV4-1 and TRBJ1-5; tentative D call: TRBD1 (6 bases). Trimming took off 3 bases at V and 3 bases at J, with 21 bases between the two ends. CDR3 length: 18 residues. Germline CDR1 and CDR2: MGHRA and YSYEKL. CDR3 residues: CASSHGKLGQRLNQPQHF. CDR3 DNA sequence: TGCGCCAGCAGCCACGGCAAGCTAGGACAGAGACTCAATCAGCCCCAGCATTTT.

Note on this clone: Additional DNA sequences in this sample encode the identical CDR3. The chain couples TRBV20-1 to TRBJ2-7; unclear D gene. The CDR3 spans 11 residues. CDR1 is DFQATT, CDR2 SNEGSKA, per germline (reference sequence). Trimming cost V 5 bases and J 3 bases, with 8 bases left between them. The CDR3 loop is CSARIHYEQYF. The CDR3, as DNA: TGCAGTGCTCGCATTCACTACGAGCAGTACTTC.

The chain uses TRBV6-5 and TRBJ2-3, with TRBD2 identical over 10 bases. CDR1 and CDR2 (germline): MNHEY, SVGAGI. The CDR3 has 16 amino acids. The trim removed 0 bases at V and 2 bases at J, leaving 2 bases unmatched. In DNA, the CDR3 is TGTGCCAGCAGTTACTCCAGCGGGAGGGCCACAGATACGCAGTATTTT. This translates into CASSYSSGRATDTQYF.